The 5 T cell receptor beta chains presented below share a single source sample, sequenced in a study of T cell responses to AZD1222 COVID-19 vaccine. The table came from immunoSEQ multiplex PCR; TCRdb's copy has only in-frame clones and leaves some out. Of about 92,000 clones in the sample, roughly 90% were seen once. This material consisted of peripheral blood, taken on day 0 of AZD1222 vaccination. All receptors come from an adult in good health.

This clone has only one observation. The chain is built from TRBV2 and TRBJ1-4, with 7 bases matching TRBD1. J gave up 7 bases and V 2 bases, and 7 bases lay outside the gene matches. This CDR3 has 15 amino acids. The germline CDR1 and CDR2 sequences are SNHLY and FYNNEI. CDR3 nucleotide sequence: TGTGCCAGCAGTGAATTGGCAGGGGGTCTTGAAAAACTGTTTTTT. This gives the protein CASSELAGGLEKLFF. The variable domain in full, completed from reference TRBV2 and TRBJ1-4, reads EPEVTQTPSHQVTQMGQEVILRCVPISNHLYFYWYRQILGQKVEFLVSFYNNEISEKSEIFDDQFSVERPDGSNFTLKIRSTKLEDSAMYFCASSELAGGLEKLFFGSGTQLSVL.

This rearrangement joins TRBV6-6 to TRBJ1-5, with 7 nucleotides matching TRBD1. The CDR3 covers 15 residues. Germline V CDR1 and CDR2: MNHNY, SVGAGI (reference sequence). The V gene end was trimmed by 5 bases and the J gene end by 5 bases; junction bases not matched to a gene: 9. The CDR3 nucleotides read TGTGCCAGCAGTCCTCCGACAGGGAATTATCAGCCCCAGCATTTT. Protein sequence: CASSPPTGNYQPQHF.

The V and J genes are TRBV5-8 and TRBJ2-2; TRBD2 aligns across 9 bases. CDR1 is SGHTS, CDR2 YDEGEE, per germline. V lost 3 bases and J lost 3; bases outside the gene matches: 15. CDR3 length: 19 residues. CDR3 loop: CASSSPGLAIITHTGELFF. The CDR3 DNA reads TGTGCCAGCAGCTCTCCGGGACTAGCAATAATCACGCACACCGGGGAGCTGTTTTTT.

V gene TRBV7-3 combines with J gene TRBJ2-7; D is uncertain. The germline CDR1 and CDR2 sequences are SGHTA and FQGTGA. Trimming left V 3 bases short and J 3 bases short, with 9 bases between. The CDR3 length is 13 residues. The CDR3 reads CASSFGLNYEQYF. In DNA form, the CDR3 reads TGTGCCAGCAGCTTTGGGCTGAACTACGAGCAGTACTTC.

CDR3 in amino acids: CASKGSSLSPLHF. The CDR3 nucleotides are TGTGCCAGTAAAGGTTCCTCGCTTTCACCCCTCCACTTT. This chain connects TRBV6-4 to TRBJ1-6; D gene ambiguous. CDR1 and CDR2 (germline): MRHNA, SNTAGT. The CDR3 has 13 residues. V was pared by 9 bases and J by 9 bases, with 15 bases between.